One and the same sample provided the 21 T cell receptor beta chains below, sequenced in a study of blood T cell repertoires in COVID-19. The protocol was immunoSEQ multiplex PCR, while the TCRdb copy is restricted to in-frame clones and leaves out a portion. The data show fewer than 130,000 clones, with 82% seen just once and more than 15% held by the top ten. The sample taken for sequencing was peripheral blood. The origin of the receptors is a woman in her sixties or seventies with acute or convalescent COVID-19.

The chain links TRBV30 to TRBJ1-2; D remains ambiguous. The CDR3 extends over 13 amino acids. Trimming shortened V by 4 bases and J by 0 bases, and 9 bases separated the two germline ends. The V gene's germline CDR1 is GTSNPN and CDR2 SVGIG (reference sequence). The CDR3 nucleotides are TGTGCCTGGAAGAGGTTAGCTAACTATGGCTACACCTTC. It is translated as CAWKRLANYGYTF. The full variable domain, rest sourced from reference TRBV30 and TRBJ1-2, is SQTIHQWPATLVQPVGSPLSLECTVEGTSNPNLYWYRQAAGRGLQLLFYSVGIGQISSEVPQNLSASRPQDRQFILSSKKLLLSDSGFYLCAWKRLANYGYTFGSGTRLTVV.

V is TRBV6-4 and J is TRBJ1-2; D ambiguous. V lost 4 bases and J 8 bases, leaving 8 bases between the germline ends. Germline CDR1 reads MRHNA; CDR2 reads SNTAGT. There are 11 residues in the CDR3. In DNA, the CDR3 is TGTGCCAGCAGTGGGGAGGGCGGCTACACCTTC. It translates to CASSGEGGYTF.

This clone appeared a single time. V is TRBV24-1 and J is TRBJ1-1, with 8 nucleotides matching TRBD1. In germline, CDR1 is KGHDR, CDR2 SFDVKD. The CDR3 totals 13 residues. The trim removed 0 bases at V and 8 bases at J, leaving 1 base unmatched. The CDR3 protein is CATSDLSGGEAFF. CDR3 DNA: TGTGCCACCAGTGATTTGTCAGGGGGCGAAGCTTTCTTT.

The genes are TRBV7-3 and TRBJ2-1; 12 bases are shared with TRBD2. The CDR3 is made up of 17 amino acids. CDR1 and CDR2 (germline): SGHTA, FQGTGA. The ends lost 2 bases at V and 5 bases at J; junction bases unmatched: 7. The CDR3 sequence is CASSLGPTSGGHNEQFF. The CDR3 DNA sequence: TGTGCCAGCAGCTTAGGGCCGACTAGCGGGGGACACAATGAGCAGTTCTTC.

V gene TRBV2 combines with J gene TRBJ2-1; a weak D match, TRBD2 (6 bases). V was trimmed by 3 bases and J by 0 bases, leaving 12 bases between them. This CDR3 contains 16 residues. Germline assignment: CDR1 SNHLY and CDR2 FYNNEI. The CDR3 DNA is TGTGCCAGCAGTGACGGGACTTCGCTCTCCTACAATGAGCAGTTCTTC. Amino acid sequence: CASSDGTSLSYNEQFF.

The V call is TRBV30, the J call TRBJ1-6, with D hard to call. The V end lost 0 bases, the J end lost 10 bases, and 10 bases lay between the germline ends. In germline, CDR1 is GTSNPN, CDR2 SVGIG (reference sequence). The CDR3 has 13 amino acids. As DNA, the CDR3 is TGTGCCTGGAGTGTACGGGGTCGCTCACCCCTCCACTTT. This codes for CAWSVRGRSPLHF.

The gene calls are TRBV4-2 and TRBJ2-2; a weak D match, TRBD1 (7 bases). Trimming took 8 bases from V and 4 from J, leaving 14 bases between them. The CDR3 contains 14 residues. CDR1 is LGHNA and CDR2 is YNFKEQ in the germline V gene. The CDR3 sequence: CASRTEGATGELFF. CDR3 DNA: TGTGCCAGCCGCACGGAGGGGGCCACCGGGGAGCTGTTTTTT.

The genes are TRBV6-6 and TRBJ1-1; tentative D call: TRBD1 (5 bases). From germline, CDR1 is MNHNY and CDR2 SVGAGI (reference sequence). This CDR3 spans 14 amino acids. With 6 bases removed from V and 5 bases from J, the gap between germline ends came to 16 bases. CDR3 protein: CASSDWGVRTEAFF. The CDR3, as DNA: TGTGCCAGCAGCGACTGGGGGGTGAGGACTGAAGCTTTCTTT.

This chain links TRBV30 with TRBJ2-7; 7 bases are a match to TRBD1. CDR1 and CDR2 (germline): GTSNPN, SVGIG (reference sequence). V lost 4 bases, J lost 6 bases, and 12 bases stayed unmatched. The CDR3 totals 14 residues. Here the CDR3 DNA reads TGTGCCTGGAATTCGCAGGGGGAATCGGGCGAGCAGTACTTC. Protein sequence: CAWNSQGESGEQYF.

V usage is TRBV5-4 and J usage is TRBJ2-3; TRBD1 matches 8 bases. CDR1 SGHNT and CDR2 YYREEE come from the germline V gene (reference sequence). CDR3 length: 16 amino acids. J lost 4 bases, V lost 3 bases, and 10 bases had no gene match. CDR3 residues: CASSSRTGQVADTQYF. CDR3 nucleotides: TGTGCCAGCAGCTCAAGGACGGGACAGGTGGCAGATACGCAGTATTTT. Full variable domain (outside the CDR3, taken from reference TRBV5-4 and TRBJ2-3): ETGVTQSPTHLIKTRGQQVTLRCSSQSGHNTVSWYQQALGQGPQFIFQYYREEENGRGNFPPRFSGLQFPNYSSELNVNALELDDSALYLCASSSRTGQVADTQYFGPGTRLTVL.

The CDR3 DNA reads TGTGCCAGCAGTTTCAGGGTAGGGGCCTACGAGCAGTACTTC. This encodes CASSFRVGAYEQYF. The chain employs TRBV6-5 and TRBJ2-7, with D possibly matching TRBD1 (5 bases). CDR3 length equals 14 residues. Germline CDR1 is MNHEY and CDR2 is SVGAGI. V lost 4 bases to trimming and J lost 2 bases, with 12 bases between them.

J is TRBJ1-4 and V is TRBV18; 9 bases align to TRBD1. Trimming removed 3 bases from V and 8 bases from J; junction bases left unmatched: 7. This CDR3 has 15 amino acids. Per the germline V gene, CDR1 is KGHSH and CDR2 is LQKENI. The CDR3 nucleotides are TGTGCCAGCTCACCCGGGGGACAGGGCGTCGAAAAACTGTTTTTT. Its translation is CASSPGGQGVEKLFF.

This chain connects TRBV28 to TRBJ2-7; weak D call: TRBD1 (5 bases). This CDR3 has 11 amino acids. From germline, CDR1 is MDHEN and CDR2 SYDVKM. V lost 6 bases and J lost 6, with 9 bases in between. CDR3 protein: CASRGVGEQYF. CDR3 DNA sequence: TGTGCCAGCAGAGGGGTGGGCGAGCAGTACTTC. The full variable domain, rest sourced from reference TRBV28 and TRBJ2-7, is DVKVTQSSRYLVKRTGEKVFLECVQDMDHENMFWYRQDPGLGLRLIYFSYDVKMKEKGDIPEGYSVSREKKERFSLILESASTNQTSMYLCASRGVGEQYFGPGTRLTVT.

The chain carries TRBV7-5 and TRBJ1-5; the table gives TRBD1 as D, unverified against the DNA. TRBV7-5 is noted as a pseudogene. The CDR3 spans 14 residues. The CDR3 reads CARSFTGTNQPQHF. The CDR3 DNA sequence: TGTGCCAGAAGCTTTACAGGAACTAATCAGCCCCAGCATTTT.

In DNA form, the CDR3 reads TGTGCCAGCAGCGATTCCCGGACAGAACTCTATGGCTACACCTTC. This gives the protein CASSDSRTELYGYTF. J is TRBJ1-2 and V is TRBV28; tentative D call: TRBD1 (6 bases). The CDR3 spans 15 residues. V gave up 6 bases and J gave up 4 bases, with 18 bases separating them. Looked up from germline, CDR1 is MDHEN and CDR2 is SYDVKM.

The CDR3 spells CASSTGLAGASTDTQYF. In DNA, the CDR3 is TGCGCCAGCAGCACGGGACTAGCGGGGGCCAGCACAGATACGCAGTATTTT. The chain recombines TRBV5-1 with TRBJ2-3, with 14 nucleotides matching TRBD2. V dropped 4 bases and J dropped 0; count of bases not matched to a gene: 4. This CDR3 has 17 residues. Germline assignment: CDR1 SGHRS and CDR2 YFSETQ.

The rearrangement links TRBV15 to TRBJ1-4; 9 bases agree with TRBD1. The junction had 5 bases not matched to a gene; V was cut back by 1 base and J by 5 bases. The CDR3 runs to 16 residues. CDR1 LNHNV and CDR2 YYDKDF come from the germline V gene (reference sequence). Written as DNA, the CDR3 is TGTGCCACCAGCAGAGGGAAGGGGACAGGGAATGAAAAACTGTTTTTT. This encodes CATSRGKGTGNEKLFF. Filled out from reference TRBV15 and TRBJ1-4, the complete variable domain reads DAMVIQNPRYQVTQFGKPVTLSCSQTLNHNVMYWYQQKSSQAPKLLFHYYDKDFNNEADTPDNFQSRRPNTSFCFLDIRSPGLGDTAMYLCATSRGKGTGNEKLFFGSGTQLSVL.

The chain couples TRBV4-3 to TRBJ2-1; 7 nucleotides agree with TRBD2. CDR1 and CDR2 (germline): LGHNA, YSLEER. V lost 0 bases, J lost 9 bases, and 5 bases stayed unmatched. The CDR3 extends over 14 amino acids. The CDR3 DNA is TGCGCCAGCAGCCAAGATGGGAGGGGAGGTGAGCAGTTCTTC. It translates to CASSQDGRGGEQFF.

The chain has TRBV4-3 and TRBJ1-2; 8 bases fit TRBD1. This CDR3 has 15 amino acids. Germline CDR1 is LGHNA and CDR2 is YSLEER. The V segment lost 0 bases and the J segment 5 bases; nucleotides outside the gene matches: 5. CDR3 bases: TGCGCCAGCAGCCAAGAAGCCGGACAGGGATATGGCTACACCTTC. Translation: CASSQEAGQGYGYTF.

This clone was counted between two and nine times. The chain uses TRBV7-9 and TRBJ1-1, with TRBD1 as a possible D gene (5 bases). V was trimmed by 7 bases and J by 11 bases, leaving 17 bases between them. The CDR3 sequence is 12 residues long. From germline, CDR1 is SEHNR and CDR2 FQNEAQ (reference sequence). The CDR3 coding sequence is TGTGCCAGCATCCTCTCCCAGGGAAAGGCTTTCTTT. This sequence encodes CASILSQGKAFF.

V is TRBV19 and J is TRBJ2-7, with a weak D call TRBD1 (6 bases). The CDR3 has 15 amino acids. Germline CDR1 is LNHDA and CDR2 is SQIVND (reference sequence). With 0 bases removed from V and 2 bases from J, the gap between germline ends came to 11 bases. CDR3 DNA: TGTGCCAGTAGTATAGAGAACAGGGTACCCTACGAGCAGTACTTC. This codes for CASSIENRVPYEQYF.